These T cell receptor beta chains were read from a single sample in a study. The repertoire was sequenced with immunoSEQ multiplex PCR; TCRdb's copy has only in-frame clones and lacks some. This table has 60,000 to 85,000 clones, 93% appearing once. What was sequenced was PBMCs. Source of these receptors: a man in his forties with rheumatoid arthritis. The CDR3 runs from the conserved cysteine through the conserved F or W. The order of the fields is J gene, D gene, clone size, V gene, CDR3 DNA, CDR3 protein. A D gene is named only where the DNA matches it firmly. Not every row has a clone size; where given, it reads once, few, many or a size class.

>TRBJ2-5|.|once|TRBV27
TGTGCCAGCAGTTTAACGGACAGTCGCCAAGAGACCCAGTACTTC
CASSLTDSRQETQYF
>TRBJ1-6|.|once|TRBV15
TGTGCCACCAGCAGCGAAATCTCTCCTCGGGCCCTCCACTTT
CATSSEISPRALHF
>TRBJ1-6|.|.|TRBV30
TGTGCCTGGAGGAAGATAGCTGACAGCAATTCACCCCTCCACTTT
CAWRKIADSNSPLHF
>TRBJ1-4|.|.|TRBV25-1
TGTGCCAGCAGTGAAGGGCAGGGGCCTAATGAAAAACTGTTTTTT
CASSEGQGPNEKLFF
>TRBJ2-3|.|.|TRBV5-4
TGTGCCAGCAGCTCACGTAGGGGAGATACGCAGTATTTT
CASSSRRGDTQYF
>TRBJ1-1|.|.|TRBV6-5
TGTGCCAGCAGTTACCGGGGGACTGACACTGAAGCTTTCTTT
CASSYRGTDTEAFF
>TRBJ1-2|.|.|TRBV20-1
TGCAGTGCTAGTTCAGGGGAAGTTGACTATGGCTACACCTTC
CSASSGEVDYGYTF
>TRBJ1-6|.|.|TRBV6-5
TGTGCCAGCAGTCCCCCAAGAGGACAGAATTCACCCCTCCACTTT
CASSPPRGQNSPLHF
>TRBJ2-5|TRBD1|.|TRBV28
TGTGCCAGCAGTACAGACAGGGGGCGCGGGGAGACCCAGTACTTC
CASSTDRGRGETQYF
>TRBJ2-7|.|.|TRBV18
TGTGCCAGCTCACCAGTTGGTTCCTACGAGCAGTACTTC
CASSPVGSYEQYF
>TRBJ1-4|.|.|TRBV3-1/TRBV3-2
TGTGCCAGCTCCCCCCGAGGGGGTTCTAATGAAAAACTGTTTTTT
CASSPRGGSNEKLFF
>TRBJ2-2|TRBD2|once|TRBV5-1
TGCGCCAGCAGCCCCTGGACTAGCGGGAACACCGGGGAGCTGTTTTTT
CASSPWTSGNTGELFF
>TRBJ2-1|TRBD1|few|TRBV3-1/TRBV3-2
TGTGCCAGCAGCCAGCCGGGACAGGGTCGTGATGAGCAGTTCTTC
CASSQPGQGRDEQFF
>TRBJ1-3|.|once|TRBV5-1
TGCGCCAGCAGCTTGGATTCAGGGGCAGGAAACACCATATATTTT
CASSLDSGAGNTIYF
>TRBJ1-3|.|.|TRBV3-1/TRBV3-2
TGTGCCAGCAGCCTCATATCCGGGACACACTCTGGAAACACCATATATTTT
CASSLISGTHSGNTIYF
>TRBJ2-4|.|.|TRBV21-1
TGTGCCAGCAGCAAAGAAGGAGTTCGTAAAAACATTCAGTACTTC
CASSKEGVRKNIQYF
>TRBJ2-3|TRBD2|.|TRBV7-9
TGTGCCAGCAGCCCCGGACTTCGACTAGCGGGTCCAGATACGCAGTATTTT
CASSPGLRLAGPDTQYF
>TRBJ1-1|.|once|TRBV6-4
TGTGCCAGCAGTCAGACACCTTACACTGAAGCTTTCTTT
CASSQTPYTEAFF
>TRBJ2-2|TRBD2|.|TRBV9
TGTGCCAGCAGCGCTAGCGGTTCGAACACCGGGGAGCTGTTTTTT
CASSASGSNTGELFF
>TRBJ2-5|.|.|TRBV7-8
TGTGCCAGCAGCCCCGAGCGTGAGGAAGAGGAGACCCAGTACTTC
CASSPEREEEETQYF
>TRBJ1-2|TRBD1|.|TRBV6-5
TGTGCCAGCAGTTACACGACAGGGGGAAACTATGGCTACACCTTC
CASSYTTGGNYGYTF
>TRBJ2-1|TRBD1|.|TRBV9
TGTGCCAGCAGCGTAGCAACAGGGGCCTACAATGAGCAGTTCTTC
CASSVATGAYNEQFF
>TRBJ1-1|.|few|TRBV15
TGTGCCACCAGCAGGCAGGTTCTGACTGAAGCTTTCTTT
CATSRQVLTEAFF
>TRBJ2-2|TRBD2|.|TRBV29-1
TGCAGCGGCGGGACTAGCGGGGACGCGAACACCGGGGAGCTGTTTTTT
CSGGTSGDANTGELFF
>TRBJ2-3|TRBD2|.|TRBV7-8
TGTGCCAGCAGCTTAGTTAGCGGGAGGGGAGATACGCAGTATTTT
CASSLVSGRGDTQYF
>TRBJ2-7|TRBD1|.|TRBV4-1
TGCGCCAGCAGCCAAGGTTGGACAGGGGGAAAGTACGAGCAGTACTTC
CASSQGWTGGKYEQYF
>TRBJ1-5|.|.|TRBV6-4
TGTGCCAGCGCGTTGGAGCACAATCAGCCCCAGCATTTT
CASALEHNQPQHF
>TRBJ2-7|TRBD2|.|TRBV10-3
TGTGCCATCAAGGAGACTAGCGACTACGAGCAGTACTTC
CAIKETSDYEQYF
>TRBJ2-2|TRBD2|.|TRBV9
TGTGCCAGCAGCGGGAATAGCGGGAGGGCCTGGCCCGGGGAGCTGTTTTTT
CASSGNSGRAWPGELFF